One and the same sample provided the 9 T cell receptor beta chains below, sequenced in a study of blood T cell repertoires in COVID-19. TCRdb's copy holds only in-frame clones and misses some; the assay was immunoSEQ multiplex PCR. Of around 120,000 clones in the sample, just under 85% were seen once. Sequencing input: peripheral blood. These receptors all come from a man aged 65 to 85 with active or convalescent COVID-19.

In its sample, this clone was seen many times. V and J are TRBV7-2 and TRBJ2-1, with 10 bases matching TRBD2. This CDR3 has 15 amino acids. V lost 2 bases and J lost 7; bases outside the gene matches: 5. Germline values: CDR1 SGHTA, CDR2 FQGNSA. The CDR3 sequence: CASSLQSSGSNEQFF. Here the CDR3 DNA reads TGTGCCAGCAGCTTACAGTCTAGCGGGAGTAATGAGCAGTTCTTC. The full variable domain, rest sourced from reference TRBV7-2 and TRBJ2-1, is GAGVSQSPSNKVTEKGKDVELRCDPISGHTALYWYRQSLGQGLEFLIYFQGNSAPDKSGLPSDRFSAERTGGSVSTLTIQRTQQEDSAVYLCASSLQSSGSNEQFFGPGTRLTVL.

By share, this clone ranks as medium-sized. The gene calls are TRBV7-9 and TRBJ1-1; 7 positions match TRBD1. The germline V gene encodes CDR1 SEHNR and CDR2 FQNEAQ (reference sequence). The CDR3 length is 16 residues. With 5 bases clipped from V and 2 bases from J, the junction kept 11 bases outside the gene matches. The CDR3 sequence is CASSTQGGSSNTEAFF. For the CDR3, the DNA is TGTGCCAGCAGCACCCAGGGGGGTTCAAGTAACACTGAAGCTTTCTTT.

The table lists this clone with a few counts. This sequence joins TRBV18 and TRBJ1-6, with 8 bases lining up with TRBD1. The V and J ends lost 4 bases and 6 bases, in that order; junction bases with no gene match: 2. Germline CDR1 reads KGHSH; CDR2 reads LQKENI. CDR3 length equals 14 residues. This chain's CDR3 is CASSQTGGNSPLHF. The CDR3 coding sequence is TGTGCCAGCTCACAAACAGGGGGTAATTCACCCCTCCACTTT.

The chain joins TRBV24-1 to TRBJ2-3, with 10 bases identical to TRBD2. CDR1 KGHDR and CDR2 SFDVKD come from the germline V gene. The CDR3 is 16 residues long. Trimming cost V 6 bases and J 3 bases; bases outside gene matches: 8. The CDR3 is CATSPSGLASTDTQYF. The CDR3 coding sequence is TGTGCCACCAGTCCCTCGGGACTAGCGTCAACAGATACGCAGTATTTT.

This clone was seen once. The rearrangement joins TRBV19 to TRBJ1-2, with 7 bases matching TRBD1. V lost 8 bases to trimming and J lost 8 bases; unmatched junction nucleotides: 11. The V gene's germline CDR1 is LNHDA and CDR2 SQIVND (reference sequence). The CDR3 is 13 residues long. The CDR3 sequence: CASQLQGNDGYTF. In DNA form, the CDR3 reads TGTGCCAGTCAATTACAGGGGAACGACGGCTACACCTTC.

The chain couples TRBV11-2 to TRBJ2-1, with TRBD1 identical over 7 bases. The J segment lost 2 bases and the V segment lost 2 bases, leaving 9 bases of the junction unmatched. Germline V lookup: CDR1 SGHAT, CDR2 FQNNGV. This CDR3 has 17 amino acids. The CDR3, as DNA: TGTGCCAGCAGCTTATTACCCCGACAGGGTACCTACAATGAGCAGTTCTTC. The encoded protein is CASSLLPRQGTYNEQFF.

This sequence joins TRBV5-4 and TRBJ2-5; TRBD2 aligns across 8 bases. The CDR3 spans 17 residues. Germline V gene sequence: CDR1 SGHNT, CDR2 YYREEE (reference sequence). V dropped 4 bases and J dropped 5; count of bases not matched to a gene: 16. CDR3 sequence (DNA): TGTGCCAGCAGCCAAAAGCGGGGGCGCGCGGATTGGGAGACCCAGTACTTC. Its translation is CASSQKRGRADWETQYF.

The chain links TRBV9 to TRBJ1-6, with D possibly matching TRBD1 (5 bases). The V end was cut by 7 bases, the J end by 9 bases, with 11 bases between. The CDR3 spans 12 residues. Germline CDR1 reads SGDLS; CDR2 reads YYNGEE. The CDR3, as DNA: TGTGCCAGCGGTAGGGGTATTTCACCCCTCCACTTT. Its protein is CASGRGISPLHF.

The V call is TRBV7-9, the J call TRBJ2-5; 9 positions match TRBD2. CDR1 and CDR2 (germline): SEHNR, FQNEAQ (reference sequence). J lost 5 bases, V lost 5 bases, and 18 bases had no gene match. This CDR3 region has 18 residues. DNA for the CDR3: TGTGCCAGCAGCGCCCCCGGGGGGGGCGGGGGGGCGGGGGAGACCCAGTACTTC. Translating it yields CASSAPGGGGGAGETQYF. The full variable domain, with the rest looked up from reference TRBV7-9 and TRBJ2-5, is DTGVSQNPRHKITKRGQNVTFRCDPISEHNRLYWYRQTLGQGPEFLTYFQNEAQLEKSRLLSDRFSAERPKGSFSTLEIQRTEQGDSAMYLCASSAPGGGGGAGETQYFGPGTRLLVL.